Listed below are T cell receptor beta chains from one sample, sequenced in a study of beta chain features in type 1 diabetes. Sequencing used immunoSEQ multiplex PCR; TCRdb keeps in-frame clones, though not all of them. The sample shows some 370,000 clones, around 10% of them seen only once. Sequences were obtained from central memory CD4+ T cells from blood. Source of these receptors: a man aged 30-40 years with type 1 diabetes. Both conserved end residues are part of each CDR3.

J gene,V gene,CDR3 protein
TRBJ1-3,TRBV6-5,CASSLIAAASGNTIYF
TRBJ1-5,TRBV14,CASSQGNQPQHF
TRBJ2-1,TRBV5-1,CASSSDRAHEQFF
TRBJ2-1,TRBV6-1,CASSEALLTVGGLYNEQFF
TRBJ1-1,TRBV7-2,CASSLGGSEAFF
TRBJ1-1,TRBV6-1,CASSEGWGGNTEAFF
TRBJ2-5,TRBV14,CASSHRLVWETQYF
TRBJ1-2,TRBV5-6,CASSLRKGALGYTF
TRBJ2-3,TRBV10-3,CAISDTSGGTDTQYF
TRBJ1-2,TRBV28,CASRRTGGNYGYTF
TRBJ2-3,TRBV5-1,CASSLAPQTGTPKYF
TRBJ1-5,TRBV4-1,CASSQLTGPSNQPQHF
TRBJ1-2,TRBV7-3,CASSSQPHYGYTF
TRBJ1-2,TRBV6-5,CASSYSTSSGAGGYTF
TRBJ2-5,TRBV5-1,CASSLASGARDETQYF
TRBJ2-7,TRBV5-1,CASSLTSPNVGGEQYF
TRBJ2-7,TRBV7-9,CAATGGRAYEQYF
TRBJ2-4,TRBV5-4,CASSLGLWGGIQYF
TRBJ2-3,TRBV28,CASHAGTGAQGTQYF
TRBJ2-1,TRBV28,CASIQGYEQFF
TRBJ1-2,TRBV4-3,CASSQDKGRVGGYTF
TRBJ2-1,TRBV11-2,CASSFQSPGTGNPNEQFF